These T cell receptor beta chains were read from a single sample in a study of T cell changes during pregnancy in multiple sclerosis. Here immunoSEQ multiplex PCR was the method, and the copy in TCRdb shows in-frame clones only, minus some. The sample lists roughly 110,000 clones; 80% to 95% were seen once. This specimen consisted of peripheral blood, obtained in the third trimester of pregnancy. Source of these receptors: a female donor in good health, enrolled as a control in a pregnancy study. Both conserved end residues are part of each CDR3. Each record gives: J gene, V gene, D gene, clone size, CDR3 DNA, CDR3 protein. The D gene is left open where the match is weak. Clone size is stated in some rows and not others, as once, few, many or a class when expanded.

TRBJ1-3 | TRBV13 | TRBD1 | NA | TGTGCCAGCAGCCCTGAACTGGACAGGGAGGGTGGAAACACCATATATTTT | CASSPELDREGGNTIYF
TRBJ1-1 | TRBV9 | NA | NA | TGTGCCAGCAGCCCTTACAGGGAAAGTGGCACTGAAGCTTTCTTT | CASSPYRESGTEAFF
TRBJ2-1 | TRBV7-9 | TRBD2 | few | TGTGCCAGCAGCTTAACTGTAGCGGGGTCGGTATATGAGCAGTTCTTC | CASSLTVAGSVYEQFF
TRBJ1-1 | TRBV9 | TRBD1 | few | TGTGCCAGCAGTGAGACAGGGGACACTGAAGCTTTCTTT | CASSETGDTEAFF
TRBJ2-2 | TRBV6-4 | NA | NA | TGTGCCAGCAGTGGGACAAACACCGGGGAGCTGTTTTTT | CASSGTNTGELFF
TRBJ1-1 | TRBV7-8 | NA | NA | TGTGCCAGCAGCGCCTTTAGATTGAACACTGAAGCTTTCTTT | CASSAFRLNTEAFF
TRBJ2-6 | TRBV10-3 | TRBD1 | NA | TGTGCCACGGGCCGGGACAGGATCTTCGGGGCCAACGTCCTGACTTTC | CATGRDRIFGANVLTF
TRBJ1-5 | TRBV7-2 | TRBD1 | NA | TGTGCCAGCAGCTTAATGGGACAGGGTATTCAGCCCCAGCATTTT | CASSLMGQGIQPQHF
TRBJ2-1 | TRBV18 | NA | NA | TGTGCCAGCTCACCCCTCGACGCGGGCAATGAGCAGTTCTTC | CASSPLDAGNEQFF
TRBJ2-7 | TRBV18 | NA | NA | TGTGCCAGCTCACCACGGATGGGGGCCCTTTCCTACGAGCAGTACTTC | CASSPRMGALSYEQYF
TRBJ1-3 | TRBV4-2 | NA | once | TGTGCCAGCAGCCAAGATTTAACTCGCTCTGGAAACACCATATATTTT | CASSQDLTRSGNTIYF
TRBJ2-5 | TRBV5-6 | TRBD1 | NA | TGTGCCAGCAGCTTAGGCAGGGGGCGGCAAGAGACCCAGTACTTC | CASSLGRGRQETQYF
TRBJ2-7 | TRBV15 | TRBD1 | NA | TGTGCCACCAGCAGAGTCGAGGGACAGGGAATTTACGAGCAGTACTTC | CATSRVEGQGIYEQYF
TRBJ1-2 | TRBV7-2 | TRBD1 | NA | TGTGCCAGCAGCTCCGGGACAGGGCTATATGGCTACACCTTC | CASSSGTGLYGYTF
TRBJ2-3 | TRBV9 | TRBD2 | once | TGTGCCAGCAGCGTAGCGACCCGGACTAGCGGGGGGGCCGTTGATACGCAGTATTTT | CASSVATRTSGGAVDTQYF
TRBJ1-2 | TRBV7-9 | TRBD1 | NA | TGTGCCAGCAGCTTAGGACAGGGGGCGCAGTATGGCTACACCTTC | CASSLGQGAQYGYTF
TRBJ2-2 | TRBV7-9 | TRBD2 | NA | TGTGCCAGCAGCTTCACCAGACCTAGCGGGGGTACAGTCGGGGAGCTGTTTTTT | CASSFTRPSGGTVGELFF
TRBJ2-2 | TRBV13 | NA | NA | TGTGCCAGCAGCTCCAGTGTCACCTACACCGGGGAGCTGTTTTTT | CASSSSVTYTGELFF